A selection of T cell receptor beta chains follows, all from one sample in a study of blood T cells in healthy people across ages. TCRdb analysed the 5' RACE reads with MiXCR anew, one entry per CDR3 protein. This sample yields approximately 580,000 distinct CDR3 sequences, of which around 24% are seen a single time; 8.5% to 9.5% belongs to the top ten. The data were also submitted as part of a second study, on T cells of mothers and their children.

Sequenced material: blood. These receptors were taken from a boy younger than 18 in good health. Each CDR3 is given with its conserved first and last residue. Each record gives: clone size, J gene, D gene, V gene, CDR3 DNA, CDR3 protein. The D gene is left open where the match is weak. A row's size may be missing; if present it is once, few, many or a size class.

>-|TRBJ1-2|TRBD1|TRBV3-1
TGTGCCAGCAGCCAACGGGACAGGCCTAGATACTATGGCTACACCTTC
CASSQRDRPRYYGYTF
>few|TRBJ2-7|TRBD1|TRBV20-1
TGCAGTGCTGGACAGGAGCCCTTCTACGAGCAGTACTTC
CSAGQEPFYEQYF
>many|TRBJ1-3|TRBD1|TRBV7-2
TGTGCCAGCAGCCTAGACAGGGGCTCTGGAAACACCATATATTTT
CASSLDRGSGNTIYF
>many|TRBJ1-2|-|TRBV18
TGTGCCAGCTCACCACAGGGGGCTAACTATGGCTACACCTTC
CASSPQGANYGYTF
>-|TRBJ2-2|-|TRBV5-6
TGTGCCAGCAGCTGGCCCACCGGGGAGCTGTTTTTT
CASSWPTGELFF
>-|TRBJ1-4|TRBD1|TRBV7-2
TGTGCCAGCAGCTTCGCCCGGGGACAGGCAGTAGCAAAACTGTTTTTT
CASSFARGQAVAKLFF
>-|TRBJ2-5|TRBD1|TRBV7-9
TGTGCCAGCAGCTTAGAAGGGACAGGGCGGAAGACCCAGCACTTC
CASSLEGTGRKTQHF
>-|TRBJ1-2|-|TRBV30
TGTGCCTGGAGGGGGACACCATTAGCTAACTATGGCTACACCTTC
CAWRGTPLANYGYTF
>-|TRBJ2-7|-|TRBV30
TGTGCCTGGAATACAGGGATAGACTACGAGCAGTACTTC
CAWNTGIDYEQYF
>-|TRBJ1-2|-|TRBV6-4
TGTGCCAGCAGTCTCGGACCGTACTATGGCTACACCTTC
CASSLGPYYGYTF
>few|TRBJ1-6|-|TRBV7-2
TGTGCCAGCAGCGCCGGGGCGAATTCACCCCTCCACTTT
CASSAGANSPLHF
>-|TRBJ1-6|TRBD1|TRBV28
TGTGCCAGCAGACCCGGGACAGAGAATTCACCCCTCCACTTT
CASRPGTENSPLHF
>-|TRBJ2-5|-|TRBV28
TGTGCCAGCAGTCCGGGACTCAGACCAGAGACCCAGTACTTC
CASSPGLRPETQYF
>-|TRBJ2-5|-|TRBV5-1
TGCGCCAGCAGCTTGGCCTCACGGGGAGAGACCCAGTACTTC
CASSLASRGETQYF
>few|TRBJ2-3|-|TRBV4-3
TGCGCCAGCAGCCAAGATAGAGGCAGTTCCACAGATACGCAGTATTTT
CASSQDRGSSTDTQYF
>-|TRBJ2-1|-|TRBV19
TGTGCCAGTAGTTGGGGACTCGACAATGAGCAGTTCTTC
CASSWGLDNEQFF
>-|TRBJ2-1|TRBD1|TRBV29-1
TGCAGCGTCCGGACAGGGAGGAGCTCCTACAATGAGCAGTTCTTC
CSVRTGRSSYNEQFF
>few|TRBJ1-2|TRBD1|TRBV27
TGTGCCAGCAGACCCAGGGGGCTTATCTATGGCTACACCTTC
CASRPRGLIYGYTF
>many|TRBJ2-1|-|TRBV7-2
TGTGCCAGCAGCCCCTCCTCGACTAGTCATCACAATGAGCAGTTCTTC
CASSPSSTSHHNEQFF
>-|TRBJ1-1|-|TRBV6-5
TGTGCCAGCAGTTACGCGAACACTGAAGCTTTCTTT
CASSYANTEAFF
>few|TRBJ1-5|-|TRBV2
TGTGCCAGCAGTGAAGAGGGCTGGGGCAATCAGCCCCAGCATTTT
CASSEEGWGNQPQHF
>-|TRBJ1-1|TRBD1|TRBV20-1
TGCAGTGCTAGAGATTCTGTAGGGGACAGCTCTGAAGCTTTCTTT
CSARDSVGDSSEAFF
>once|TRBJ1-5|-|TRBV6-2/TRBV6-3
TGTGCCAGCAGCTCCGGGGCGGAGGGCGGTCAGCCCCAGCATTTT
CASSSGAEGGQPQHF
>few|TRBJ2-1|-|TRBV4-2
TGTGCCAGCAGCCAACACGCTCACGGGAAGAGCTCCTACAATGAGCAGTTCTTC
CASSQHAHGKSSYNEQFF
>once|TRBJ2-5|TRBD2|TRBV6-4
TGTGCCAGCAGTGACTCGTTTAGCGGGGAACAAGAGACCCAGTACTTC
CASSDSFSGEQETQYF
>-|TRBJ1-5|-|TRBV20-1
TGCAGTGCTACGACAGTGAATAACAATCAGCCCCAGCATTTT
CSATTVNNNQPQHF
>-|TRBJ2-1|-|TRBV9
TGTGCCAGCAGCCCCTGGGGGTCCCCCTACAATGAGCAGTTCTTC
CASSPWGSPYNEQFF
>few|TRBJ1-6|-|TRBV25-1
TGTGCCAGCAGTGAATATGGCAGTAATAATTCACCCCTCCACTTT
CASSEYGSNNSPLHF
>few|TRBJ2-3|TRBD1|TRBV27
TGTGCCAGCAGTCAGGACAGGGTTAGCACAGATACGCAGTATTTT
CASSQDRVSTDTQYF
>-|TRBJ1-2|-|TRBV12-3/TRBV12-4
TGTGCCAGCAGTTCTGCAGCGGGTGGCTATGGCTACACCTTC
CASSSAAGGYGYTF
>-|TRBJ2-7|-|TRBV5-4
TGTGCCAGCAGCTTCTCCACAACCGCTTTTGAGCAGTACTTC
CASSFSTTAFEQYF
>-|TRBJ1-5|TRBD1|TRBV7-9
TGTGCCAGCAGCTCCTCGGGACAGGGAAGTCAGCCCCAGCATTTT
CASSSSGQGSQPQHF
>-|TRBJ2-1|-|TRBV5-1
TGCGCCAGCCAGCTTGGTGGGGGCTCCTACAATGAGCAGTTCTTC
CASQLGGGSYNEQFF
>many|TRBJ2-1|-|TRBV3-1
TGTGCCAGCAGCCTACGGGCCTACATCCATGAGCAGTTCTTC
CASSLRAYIHEQFF
>few|TRBJ2-1|-|TRBV29-1
TGCAGCGTTGCGGACTGGAGCTCCTACAATGAGCAGTTCTTC
CSVADWSSYNEQFF